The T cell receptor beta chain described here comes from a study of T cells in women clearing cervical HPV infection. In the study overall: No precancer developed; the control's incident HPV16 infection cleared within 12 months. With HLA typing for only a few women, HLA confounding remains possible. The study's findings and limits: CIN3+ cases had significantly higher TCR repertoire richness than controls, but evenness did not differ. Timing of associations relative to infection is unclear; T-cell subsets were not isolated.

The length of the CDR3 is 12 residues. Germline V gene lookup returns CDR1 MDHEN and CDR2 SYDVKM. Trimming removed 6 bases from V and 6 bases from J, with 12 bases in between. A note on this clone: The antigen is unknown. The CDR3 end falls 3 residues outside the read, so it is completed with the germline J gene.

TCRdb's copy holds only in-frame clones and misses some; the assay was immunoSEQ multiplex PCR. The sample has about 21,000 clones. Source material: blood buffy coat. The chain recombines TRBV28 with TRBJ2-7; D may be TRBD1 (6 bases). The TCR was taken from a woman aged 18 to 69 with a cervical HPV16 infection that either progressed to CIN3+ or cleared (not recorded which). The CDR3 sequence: CASRTAGVEQYF. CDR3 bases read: TGTGCCAGCAGAACCGCAGGGGTCGAG.